Below are 21 T cell receptor beta chains sequenced from a single sample in a study of cytotoxic CD8 clonotypes in ibrutinib-treated CLL. The method was immunoSEQ multiplex PCR; TCRdb's version includes in-frame clones alone and lacks a portion of them. This sample has about 160,000 clones; approximately 80% occur once, and the top ten carry under 5.5%. The source was PBMCs, collected after 24 months of ibrutinib treatment. These receptor sequences come from a human donor with chronic lymphocytic leukemia.

The CDR3 DNA sequence: TGTGCCAGTAGTATCGCGGGCGGTGGAGCCTATAATGAAAAACTGTTTTTT. Residues: CASSIAGGGAYNEKLFF. The chain uses TRBV19 and TRBJ1-4; D is unresolved. Deletions cut 3 bases from V and 4 bases from J, with 18 bases between. Germline CDR1 LNHDA, CDR2 SQIVND (reference sequence). The CDR3 covers 17 residues.

V is TRBV27 and J is TRBJ2-3; 10 bases are shared with TRBD1. V shed 8 bases and J 4 bases; nucleotides not matched to a gene: 12. This CDR3 contains 16 residues. Per the germline V gene, CDR1 is MNHEY and CDR2 is SMNVEV (reference sequence). The CDR3, as DNA: TGTGCCAGCGGAGCGGGACAGGGGATAATCCCAGATACGCAGTATTTT. Its translation: CASGAGQGIIPDTQYF.

The chain is built from TRBV5-1 and TRBJ2-1, with 7 bases matching TRBD1. V dropped 4 bases and J dropped 5; count of bases not matched to a gene: 15. This CDR3 contains 17 residues. Germline loops: CDR1 SGHRS, CDR2 YFSETQ. The CDR3 bases are TGCGCCAGCAGCCGGTCCGTTGAGGGGGCCAAGGACAATGAGCAGTTCTTC. It yields the protein CASSRSVEGAKDNEQFF.

The chain employs TRBV19 and TRBJ2-3; 10 bases are a match to TRBD1. The CDR3 length is 17 residues. Per the germline V gene, CDR1 is LNHDA and CDR2 is SQIVND (reference sequence). The V and J ends lost 6 bases and 0 bases, in that order; junction bases with no gene match: 9. CDR3 in DNA: TGTGCCAGTAGGAGGGACAGGGGTGACGGTAGCACAGATACGCAGTATTTT. Its translation is CASRRDRGDGSTDTQYF.

The V gene is TRBV9, the J gene TRBJ2-3; D is ambiguous. The germline CDR1 and CDR2 sequences are SGDLS and YYNGEE. Trimming took 2 bases from V and 2 from J, leaving 6 bases between them. The CDR3 extends over 13 amino acids. CDR3 in amino acids: CASSVYNTDTQYF. CDR3 in DNA: TGTGCCAGCAGCGTCTACAACACAGATACGCAGTATTTT. Full variable domain (outside the CDR3, taken from reference TRBV9 and TRBJ2-3): DSGVTQTPKHLITATGQRVTLRCSPRSGDLSVYWYQQSLDQGLQFLIQYYNGEERAKGNILERFSAQQFPDLHSELNLSSLELGDSALYFCASSVYNTDTQYFGPGTRLTVL.

The chain carries TRBV6-5 and TRBJ1-5; D might be TRBD1 (6 bases). V lost 10 bases, J lost 6 bases, and 16 bases lay in between. Germline V lookup: CDR1 MNHEY, CDR2 SVGAGI. The CDR3 spans 13 residues. CDR3 amino acids: CATQYREGQPQHF. The CDR3 DNA reads TGTGCCACCCAATACAGGGAGGGTCAGCCCCAGCATTTT.

A few counts support this clone. This chain joins TRBV18 and TRBJ1-1; D gene unclear. The V and J ends lost 0 bases and 2 bases respectively, with 13 bases between them. The germline CDR1 and CDR2 sequences are KGHSH and LQKENI. There are 16 residues in the CDR3. CDR3 nucleotide sequence: TGTGCCAGCTCACCACCAAGCGGAGGGTTCAACACTGAAGCTTTCTTT. As protein: CASSPPSGGFNTEAFF.

The V gene is TRBV7-9, the J gene TRBJ2-3, with TRBD2 as a possible D gene (6 bases). Germline assignment: CDR1 SEHNR and CDR2 FQNEAQ (reference sequence). Trimming took off 3 bases at V and 4 bases at J, with 20 bases between the two ends. This CDR3 has 17 residues. For the CDR3, the DNA is TGTGCCAGCAGCTTCTCCCCGGGGCTGGGGGAGGCAGATACGCAGTATTTT. Residues: CASSFSPGLGEADTQYF.

This rearrangement joins TRBV25-1 to TRBJ2-1, with TRBD1 identical over 9 bases. The CDR3 is made up of 15 amino acids. Germline V gene lookup returns CDR1 MGHDK and CDR2 SYGVNS. V trimming: 3 bases; J trimming: 8 bases; junction bases outside the gene matches: 8. CDR3 sequence reads: CASSDTQGASYEQFF. Here the CDR3 DNA reads TGTGCCAGCAGTGATACACAGGGGGCGAGCTATGAGCAGTTCTTC.

The rearrangement uses TRBV6-5 and TRBJ1-2, with D maybe TRBD1 (5 bases). CDR3 length: 12 residues. The V end lost 3 bases, the J end lost 8 bases, and 10 bases lay between the germline ends. Germline assignment: CDR1 MNHEY and CDR2 SVGAGI. The CDR3 reads CASSYGGWGYTF. The CDR3 DNA follows: TGTGCCAGCAGTTATGGGGGATGGGGCTACACCTTC.

The chain joins TRBV4-2 to TRBJ2-1; 12 bases map to TRBD2. The CDR3 spans 16 residues. V shed 3 bases and J 8 bases; nucleotides not matched to a gene: 8. Germline V gives CDR1 LGHNA, CDR2 YNFKEQ. CDR3 region: CASSQLAGGLVYEQFF. CDR3 bases: TGTGCCAGCAGCCAGCTAGCGGGGGGGCTTGTATATGAGCAGTTCTTC.

The DNA of the CDR3 is TGTGCCAGCAGCGTTAACCCCCTCAAAGGAGGTACTGAAGCTTTCTTT. Translation: CASSVNPLKGGTEAFF. V usage is TRBV9 and J usage is TRBJ1-1; D uncertain. The V gene's germline CDR1 is SGDLS and CDR2 YYNGEE. V shed 2 bases and J shed 5 bases, with 19 bases lying between them. The CDR3 has 16 residues.

V and J are TRBV27 and TRBJ1-1, with 8 bases identical to TRBD1. The trim removed 5 bases at V and 0 bases at J, leaving 5 bases unmatched. The V gene's germline CDR1 is MNHEY and CDR2 SMNVEV (reference sequence). This CDR3 is 15 amino acids long. The CDR3 is CASSGLTGVNTEAFF. CDR3 bases: TGTGCCAGCAGTGGGTTGACAGGGGTGAACACTGAAGCTTTCTTT.

The CDR3 loop reads CASSEGTSVQEGTQYF. The CDR3 DNA reads TGTGCCAGCAGTGAGGGGACTAGCGTCCAGGAGGGGACCCAGTACTTC. The genes are TRBV2 and TRBJ2-5; 10 bases match TRBD2. Germline values: CDR1 SNHLY, CDR2 FYNNEI. The trim removed 3 bases at V and 7 bases at J, leaving 11 bases unmatched. The CDR3 is 16 amino acids.

The chain joins TRBV18 to TRBJ1-1, with TRBD1 matching 7 bases. V was clipped by 4 bases and J by 4 bases; unmatched bases: 6. There are 14 residues in the CDR3. Germline V gene lookup returns CDR1 KGHSH and CDR2 LQKENI. The CDR3 region is CASSRVDRATEAFF. The CDR3 nucleotides read TGTGCCAGCTCACGCGTCGACAGGGCCACTGAAGCTTTCTTT.

This chain links TRBV7-2 with TRBJ2-7; D may be TRBD1 (5 bases). Deletions cut 4 bases from V and 3 bases from J, with 7 bases between. CDR3 length: 12 amino acids. Looked up from germline, CDR1 is SGHTA and CDR2 is FQGNSA. CDR3 in amino acids: CASSYDSYEQYF. In DNA, the CDR3 is TGTGCCAGCAGCTACGACAGCTACGAGCAGTACTTC.

This sequence joins TRBV28 and TRBJ2-7; 9 bases are shared with TRBD1. The V gene's germline CDR1 is MDHEN and CDR2 SYDVKM. With 6 bases clipped from V and 5 bases from J, the junction kept 11 bases outside the gene matches. The CDR3 extends over 15 amino acids. CDR3 protein: CASSDLGTGFNEQYF. CDR3 sequence (DNA): TGTGCCAGCAGCGATTTAGGGACAGGGTTCAACGAGCAGTACTTC. Full variable domain (remainder filled in from reference TRBV28 and TRBJ2-7): DVKVTQSSRYLVKRTGEKVFLECVQDMDHENMFWYRQDPGLGLRLIYFSYDVKMKEKGDIPEGYSVSREKKERFSLILESASTNQTSMYLCASSDLGTGFNEQYFGPGTRLTVT.

The V and J genes are TRBV9 and TRBJ2-5, with D unresolved. The CDR3 totals 15 residues. The ends were cut back, 0 bases at V and 4 bases at J, with 13 bases in the middle. Germline V gives CDR1 SGDLS, CDR2 YYNGEE. Here the CDR3 reads CASSVGVGSRETQYF. The DNA for the CDR3 is TGTGCCAGCAGCGTAGGAGTGGGTAGCCGAGAGACCCAGTACTTC.

The CDR3 coding sequence is TGTGCCAGTAGGACCAACAGGGGGCTGGGGGAGCAGTACTTC. As protein: CASRTNRGLGEQYF. V usage is TRBV19 and J usage is TRBJ2-7, with 9 bases identical to TRBD1. CDR3 length: 14 amino acids. CDR1 is LNHDA, CDR2 SQIVND, per germline (reference sequence). Trimming removed 6 bases from V and 7 bases from J; junction bases left unmatched: 10.

The rearrangement uses TRBV4-1 and TRBJ2-7; TRBD2 agrees at 9 bases. Trimming removed 0 bases from V and 5 bases from J; junction bases left unmatched: 8. The CDR3 is 16 residues long. Germline CDR1 and CDR2: MGHRA and YSYEKL. This CDR3 reads CASSQDSRTSADEQYF. CDR3 DNA sequence: TGCGCCAGCAGCCAAGATTCTCGGACTAGCGCCGACGAGCAGTACTTC.

The V and J genes are TRBV7-9 and TRBJ2-5; tentatively, D is TRBD2 (5 bases). This CDR3 comprises 15 residues. Per the germline V gene, CDR1 is SEHNR and CDR2 is FQNEAQ (reference sequence). V lost 10 bases, J lost 5 bases, and 23 bases lay in between. This CDR3 reads CATLGRTPKLETQYF. Here the CDR3 DNA reads TGTGCCACCCTAGGTAGGACTCCTAAACTGGAGACCCAGTACTTC.